The rows below give T cell receptor beta chains drawn from one sample of a study of cytomegalovirus exposure and HLA in healthy donors. Measured with immunoSEQ multiplex PCR; TCRdb has only the in-frame clones, and not every one. The sample carries a few hundred thousand clones, about 80% recorded once. The sequenced material came from PBMCs. The receptor source for this set is a woman aged 55-75 years in good health and CMV-seropositive. The CDR3 runs from the conserved cysteine through the conserved F or W. A D gene is named only where the DNA matches it firmly. Part of the rows lack a size; the others show once, few, many or a class for expanded clones.

NA TRBJ1-4 TRBV5-1 few CASSLGQGGEKLFF TGCGCCAGCAGCTTGGGACAAGGGGGTGAAAAACTGTTTTTT
NA TRBJ1-2 TRBV6-1 NA CASSDKGSTRDGYTF TGTGCCAGCAGTGATAAGGGGTCCACCAGGGATGGCTACACCTTC
TRBD2 TRBJ2-5 TRBV18 NA CASSPSPGTSWRETQYF TGTGCCAGCTCACCAAGTCCCGGGACTAGCTGGAGGGAGACCCAGTACTTC
TRBD2 TRBJ2-1 TRBV10-1 once CASSEPSGALGNEQFF TGCGCCAGCAGTGAGCCTAGCGGGGCCCTTGGCAATGAGCAGTTCTTC
TRBD2 TRBJ2-1 TRBV10-1 NA CASSESGLAGYNEQFF TGCGCCAGCAGTGAGTCGGGACTAGCGGGGTACAATGAGCAGTTCTTC
TRBD1 TRBJ1-1 TRBV5-5 few CASSYGQGLEAFF TGTGCCAGCAGCTACGGACAGGGTCTAGAAGCTTTCTTT
TRBD2 TRBJ2-1 TRBV7-3 NA CASSQGLADTNEQFF TGTGCCAGCAGCCAGGGACTAGCGGACACCAATGAGCAGTTCTTC
TRBD1 TRBJ1-2 TRBV5-1 NA CASSLDRNRGLNYGYTF TGCGCCAGCAGCTTGGACCGAAACAGGGGGCTTAACTATGGCTACACCTTC
NA TRBJ1-5 TRBV9 NA CASSVVRGFGNQPQHF TGTGCCAGCAGCGTAGTGAGAGGTTTCGGTAATCAGCCCCAGCATTTT
TRBD2 TRBJ2-4 TRBV30 NA CAWSVGTAGGQNIQYF TGTGCCTGGAGTGTTGGTACGGCGGGGGGTCAAAACATTCAGTACTTC
NA TRBJ2-2 TRBV7-9 few CASSLQRPKVPGELFF TGTGCCAGCAGCTTACAGCGACCAAAGGTACCCGGGGAGCTGTTTTTT
NA TRBJ2-1 TRBV10-3 large CAISEVVPINEQFF TGTGCCATCAGTGAGGTCGTACCTATCAATGAGCAGTTCTTC
NA TRBJ2-3 TRBV6-1 NA CASQTRGTDTQYF TGTGCCAGCCAAACCAGGGGAACAGATACGCAGTATTTT
TRBD2 TRBJ2-2 TRBV6-6 NA CASSYRSGSGTGELFF TGTGCCAGCAGTTACAGAAGCGGGAGCGGGACCGGGGAGCTGTTTTTT
NA TRBJ1-5 TRBV4-1 NA CASSQDPNLYSNQPQHF TGCGCCAGCAGCCAAGACCCAAACCTCTATAGCAATCAGCCCCAGCATTTT
NA TRBJ2-5 TRBV9 NA CASSGVLGGETQYF TGTGCCAGCAGCGGGGTTTTAGGGGGAGAGACCCAGTACTTC
NA TRBJ1-5 TRBV11-2 NA CASSSSPNQPQHF TGTGCCAGCAGCTCCTCCCCCAATCAGCCCCAGCATTTT
TRBD2 TRBJ2-7 TRBV7-9 NA CASSSSGNSYEQYF TGTGCCAGCAGCTCCAGCGGGAACTCCTACGAGCAGTACTTC
NA TRBJ2-3 TRBV19 NA CASSISPWRRDSDTQYF TGTGCCAGTAGTATTTCCCCCTGGCGGAGGGACTCAGATACGCAGTATTTT
NA TRBJ2-7 TRBV25-1 NA CASSDRDYEQYF TGTGCCAGCAGTGACAGGGACTACGAGCAGTACTTC
TRBD1 TRBJ2-7 TRBV11-3 NA CASSLSGTGYEQYF TGTGCCAGCAGCTTGAGTGGGACAGGCTACGAGCAGTACTTC
NA TRBJ2-2 TRBV10-2 NA CASRLPGLQNTGELFF TGCGCCAGCAGATTACCGGGACTCCAGAACACCGGGGAGCTGTTTTTT
NA TRBJ2-7 TRBV29-1 NA CSAQKSGATYEQYF TGCAGCGCCCAGAAGTCAGGGGCGACCTACGAGCAGTACTTC
TRBD1 TRBJ2-7 TRBV11-2 NA CASSPGQGYEQYF TGTGCCAGCAGCCCCGGACAGGGATACGAGCAGTACTTC
NA TRBJ2-7 TRBV6-1 few CASRVADGYEQYF TGTGCCAGCAGAGTAGCGGATGGCTACGAGCAGTACTTC
TRBD2 TRBJ2-1 TRBV27 NA CASSLRTRVYNEQFF TGTGCCAGCAGTTTGAGGACTAGGGTCTACAATGAGCAGTTCTTC
TRBD1 TRBJ1-2 TRBV5-1 NA CASTNRGSYGYTF TGCGCCAGCACCAACAGGGGCTCCTATGGCTACACCTTC
NA TRBJ2-7 TRBV29-1 NA CSVEGDGGRSYEQYF TGCAGCGTCGAGGGGGACGGAGGTCGATCCTACGAGCAGTACTTC
NA TRBJ2-3 TRBV19 NA CASSIVRGPTRDTQYF TGTGCCAGTAGTATAGTACGCGGGCCGACCCGAGATACGCAGTATTTT
NA TRBJ2-1 TRBV5-6 NA CASSLWADRNEQFF TGTGCCAGCAGCTTGTGGGCAGACCGCAATGAGCAGTTCTTC
NA TRBJ2-4 TRBV5-5 few CASSLAGLTLAKNIQYF TGTGCCAGCAGCTTGGCCGGACTGACGCTAGCCAAAAACATTCAGTACTTC
TRBD1 TRBJ1-1 TRBV10-3 NA CATKKPLETGGEAFF TGTGCCACCAAAAAACCTCTTGAGACAGGGGGCGAAGCTTTCTTT
TRBD1 TRBJ1-2 TRBV6-6 NA CAGQTGEDGYTF TGTGCCGGGCAGACAGGGGAGGATGGCTACACCTTC
TRBD2 TRBJ2-5 TRBV5-1 NA CASSPRLAGNQETQYF TGCGCCAGCAGCCCCAGACTAGCGGGGAACCAAGAGACCCAGTACTTC
NA TRBJ2-7 TRBV28 NA CASSSPGTKNSYEQYF TGTGCCAGCAGCTCGCCCGGGACAAAGAACTCCTACGAGCAGTACTTC
TRBD1 TRBJ1-6 TRBV6-5 NA CASRNQGTENSPLHF TGTGCCAGCCGGAACCAAGGGACAGAGAATTCACCCCTCCACTTT
TRBD1 TRBJ2-1 TRBV5-1 NA CASSIGQGAHEQFF TGCGCCAGCAGCATTGGACAGGGGGCACATGAGCAGTTCTTC
TRBD1 TRBJ1-5 TRBV4-1 NA CASSQEEDRGRPEPQHF TGCGCCAGCAGCCAAGAGGAGGACAGGGGACGGCCAGAGCCCCAGCATTTT
TRBD1 TRBJ2-2 TRBV19 NA CASSKQGVANTGELFF TGTGCCAGTAGTAAGCAGGGGGTCGCGAACACCGGGGAGCTGTTTTTT
TRBD2 TRBJ2-1 TRBV18 once CASSPPGLAGGLSSYNEQFF TGTGCCAGCTCACCACCGGGACTAGCGGGAGGGTTGAGCTCCTACAATGAGCAGTTCTTC
TRBD2 TRBJ2-7 TRBV15 NA CATSRGAGLYEQYF TGTGCCACCAGCAGAGGAGCGGGGCTATACGAGCAGTACTTC
NA TRBJ2-7 TRBV5-1 NA CASSLAAQAASYEQYF TGCGCCAGCAGCTTGGCGGCTCAAGCGGCATCCTACGAGCAGTACTTC
NA TRBJ2-1 TRBV5-7 NA CASSWPVIVWGRTNEQFF TGTGCCAGCAGCTGGCCGGTTATCGTTTGGGGGCGCACCAATGAGCAGTTCTTC